Shown below are 9 T cell receptor beta chains from a single sample sequenced in a study of T cell responses to AZD1222 COVID-19 vaccine. The table came from immunoSEQ multiplex PCR; TCRdb's copy has only in-frame clones and leaves some out. The data hold 130,000 to 150,000 clones, with around nine tenths observed a single time. The sample in question was peripheral blood, obtained on day 0 of AZD1222 vaccination. The source is an adult in good health.

CDR3 protein: CASSQGALASGVISIETQYF. CDR3 sequence (DNA): TGTGCCAGCAGCCAGGGGGCTCTGGCTAGCGGGGTAATAAGTATAGAGACCCAGTACTTC. The gene calls are TRBV3-1 (or the pseudogene TRBV3-2) and TRBJ2-5, with TRBD2 matching over 9 bases. The CDR3 sequence is 20 residues long. The ends lost 3 bases at V and 4 bases at J; junction bases unmatched: 21. Germline V gives CDR1 LGHDT, CDR2 YNNKEL (reference sequence).

This clone came up once. The chain is built from TRBV23-1 and TRBJ1-4, with D possibly matching TRBD1 (6 bases). TRBV23-1 is an ORF, with its function uncertain. The CDR3 loop spans 16 amino acids. Trimming shortened V by 3 bases and J by 7 bases, and 18 bases separated the two germline ends. The CDR3 sequence is CASSQQGQRIGEKLFF. CDR3 nucleotide sequence: TGCGCCAGCAGTCAGCAAGGACAGCGGATCGGTGAAAAACTGTTTTTT.

The chain joins TRBV3-1 (or the pseudogene TRBV3-2) to TRBJ2-1; 11 bases agree with TRBD2. The CDR3 has 14 amino acids. The V gene end was trimmed by 4 bases and the J gene end by 12 bases; junction bases not matched to a gene: 8. Germline CDR1 and CDR2: LGHDT and YNNKEL (reference sequence). CDR3 protein: CASSPNLAGGGQFF. The DNA for the CDR3 is TGTGCCAGCAGCCCAAACCTAGCGGGAGGCGGGCAGTTCTTC.

The V call is TRBV11-2, the J call TRBJ1-4; D is unresolved. Trimming took off 1 base at V and 7 bases at J, with 4 bases between the two ends. The CDR3 totals 12 residues. The germline gives CDR1 SGHAT, CDR2 FQNNGV. CDR3: CASSLGIEKLFF. The CDR3 DNA reads as TGTGCCAGCAGCTTAGGGATTGAAAAACTGTTTTTT. Filled out from reference TRBV11-2 and TRBJ1-4, the complete variable domain reads EAGVAQSPRYKIIEKRQSVAFWCNPISGHATLYWYQQILGQGPKLLIQFQNNGVVDDSQLPKDRFSAERLKGVDSTLKIQPAKLEDSAVYLCASSLGIEKLFFGSGTQLSVL.

DNA for the CDR3: TGTGCCAGCAGTTTACGATTAGGGGGTGTTTACATTCGCACAGATACGCAGTATTTT. This codes for CASSLRLGGVYIRTDTQYF. The gene calls are TRBV28 and TRBJ2-3, with D tentatively TRBD1 (6 bases). The germline CDR1 and CDR2 sequences are MDHEN and SYDVKM. V lost 2 bases to trimming and J lost 1 base, with 22 bases between them. This CDR3 comprises 19 residues.

The chain employs TRBV27 and TRBJ1-6; 9 bases agree with TRBD1. CDR1 and CDR2 (germline): MNHEY, SMNVEV (reference sequence). V dropped 3 bases and J dropped 6; count of bases not matched to a gene: 12. The CDR3 loop spans 18 amino acids. The CDR3 DNA reads TGTGCCAGCAGTTTTGAAACTCCCCAGACAGGGGGTAATTCACCCCTCCACTTT. It translates to CASSFETPQTGGNSPLHF.

The V call is TRBV2, the J call TRBJ2-7; no clear D gene. Germline CDR1 is SNHLY and CDR2 is FYNNEI. V gave up 4 bases and J gave up 2 bases, with 12 bases separating them. The length of the CDR3 is 14 residues. CDR3 in DNA: TGTGCCAGCAGTGGGTACGGAGCCGCCTACGAGCAGTACTTC. This gives the protein CASSGYGAAYEQYF.

The chain recombines TRBV28 with TRBJ1-4, with D perhaps matching TRBD1 (5 bases). The CDR3 sequence is 15 residues long. The germline V gene encodes CDR1 MDHEN and CDR2 SYDVKM. With 5 bases removed from V and 7 bases from J, the gap between germline ends came to 17 bases. The CDR3 DNA sequence: TGTGCCAGCAGTCCCCCGGGGGGGAAAGGTGAAAAACTGTTTTTT. Amino acids: CASSPPGGKGEKLFF.

The chain recombines TRBV3-1 (or the pseudogene TRBV3-2) with TRBJ2-1; D perhaps matches TRBD1 (6 bases). Trimming left V 6 bases short and J 0 bases short, with 18 bases between. This CDR3 is 17 amino acids long. Germline V gives CDR1 LGHDT, CDR2 YNNKEL (reference sequence). Here the CDR3 DNA reads TGTGCCAGCAGACTAAGAGGGGGAGTGGGCTCCTACAATGAGCAGTTCTTC. This codes for CASRLRGGVGSYNEQFF.